A selection of T cell receptor beta chains follows, all from one sample in a study of T cells after posttransplantation cyclophosphamide. Generated by immunoSEQ multiplex PCR, the TCRdb table keeps only in-frame clones and is missing some. Singletons are absent from the sample, which has just under 7,500 clones. The specimen comprised PBMCs, sampled after allogeneic stem cell transplant with posttransplant cyclophosphamide. The origin of the receptors is a male patient aged 45-60 years who received an allogeneic stem cell transplant from an unrelated donor, was CMV-positive, and had acute GVHD only. Part of the T cells may come from the graft donor. Each CDR3 is given with its conserved first and last residue. Each record gives: clone size, D gene, V gene, J gene, CDR3 DNA, CDR3 protein. A D gene is named only where the DNA matches it firmly. Where a row states a size, it is once, few, many or the class of an expanded clone; other rows omit it.

clone size: few
D gene: TRBD2
V gene: TRBV4-2
J gene: TRBJ2-3
CDR3 DNA: TGTGCCAGCAGCCAGGCCGGGACTAGTAGGATAATCGCGCAGTATTTT
CDR3 protein: CASSQAGTSRIIAQYF

clone size: many
D gene: NA
V gene: TRBV29-1
J gene: TRBJ2-1
CDR3 DNA: TGCAGCGTTGATATGGCTAGGTACAATGAGCAGTTCTTC
CDR3 protein: CSVDMARYNEQFF

clone size: many
D gene: NA
V gene: TRBV6-6
J gene: TRBJ2-3
CDR3 DNA: TGTGCCAGTTCCGGTGCAGATACGCAGTATTTT
CDR3 protein: CASSGADTQYF

clone size: many
D gene: NA
V gene: TRBV6-1
J gene: TRBJ2-7
CDR3 DNA: TGTGCCAGCAGTGAACCAGCGATGGGTACCTACGAGCAGTACTTC
CDR3 protein: CASSEPAMGTYEQYF

clone size: NA
D gene: TRBD2
V gene: TRBV19
J gene: TRBJ2-7
CDR3 DNA: TGTGCCAGTAGTCCCAGGCTAGCGGACGAGCAGTACTTC
CDR3 protein: CASSPRLADEQYF

clone size: many
D gene: TRBD2
V gene: TRBV5-1
J gene: TRBJ2-3
CDR3 DNA: TGCGCCAGCAGCTTGTCCGGGAGGGCGACAGATACGCAGTATTTT
CDR3 protein: CASSLSGRATDTQYF

clone size: many
D gene: NA
V gene: TRBV18
J gene: TRBJ1-4
CDR3 DNA: TGTGCCAGCTCACCGGCGACAGTTGCTAATGAAAAACTGTTTTTT
CDR3 protein: CASSPATVANEKLFF

clone size: NA
D gene: TRBD1
V gene: TRBV29-1
J gene: TRBJ2-2
CDR3 DNA: TGCAGCATGACCGGGACAGGGGGCAGCGTCGGGGAGCTGTTTTTT
CDR3 protein: CSMTGTGGSVGELFF

clone size: many
D gene: NA
V gene: TRBV19
J gene: TRBJ2-1
CDR3 DNA: TGTGCCAGTAGTAGAGGGATTGAGAGGAATGAGCAGTTCTTC
CDR3 protein: CASSRGIERNEQFF

clone size: many
D gene: TRBD2
V gene: TRBV2
J gene: TRBJ2-1
CDR3 DNA: TGTGCGGGGGGAGGCGGGAGGGCCTTTAACGAGCAGTTCTTC
CDR3 protein: CAGGGGRAFNEQFF

clone size: NA
D gene: TRBD1
V gene: TRBV5-4
J gene: TRBJ2-7
CDR3 DNA: TGTGCCAGCAGCCTCGGGACAGGGCTCCCTAGATCCTCTATTTACGAGCAGTACTTC
CDR3 protein: CASSLGTGLPRSSIYEQYF

clone size: many
D gene: NA
V gene: TRBV28
J gene: TRBJ1-1
CDR3 DNA: TGTGCCAGCAGTTTCGAGAGGGCGGTCACTGAAGCTTTCTTT
CDR3 protein: CASSFERAVTEAFF

clone size: many
D gene: TRBD1
V gene: TRBV7-9
J gene: TRBJ1-1
CDR3 DNA: TGTGCCAGCACCCACGGGACAGGAGGGACCAGGAGCACTGAAGCTTTCTTT
CDR3 protein: CASTHGTGGTRSTEAFF

clone size: few
D gene: NA
V gene: TRBV7-9
J gene: TRBJ2-1
CDR3 DNA: TGTGCCAGCAGCTTAGGGCCATCCTACAATGAGCAGTTCTTC
CDR3 protein: CASSLGPSYNEQFF

clone size: many
D gene: TRBD1
V gene: TRBV28
J gene: TRBJ1-3
CDR3 DNA: TGTGCCAGCAGTCCTCCGAGGGGGCAAGGAAACACCATATATTTT
CDR3 protein: CASSPPRGQGNTIYF

clone size: many
D gene: TRBD2
V gene: TRBV5-5
J gene: TRBJ2-2
CDR3 DNA: TGTGCCAGCAGCTTGGCGCTAGCGGGAGGGGCCGGGGAGCTGTTTTTT
CDR3 protein: CASSLALAGGAGELFF

clone size: few
D gene: NA
V gene: TRBV19
J gene: TRBJ2-1
CDR3 DNA: TGTGCCAGTAGTATTGTCGGGGGTCCTAACAATGAGCAGTTCTTC
CDR3 protein: CASSIVGGPNNEQFF

clone size: many
D gene: TRBD1
V gene: TRBV5-1
J gene: TRBJ2-1
CDR3 DNA: TGCGCCAGCAGCTTGGGACAGGGAGATAACAATGAGCAGTTCTTC
CDR3 protein: CASSLGQGDNNEQFF

clone size: many
D gene: TRBD2
V gene: TRBV7-2
J gene: TRBJ2-2
CDR3 DNA: TGTGCCAGCACAAGGACTAGCGGGAGTCTGCGAGACACCGGGGAGCTGTTTTTT
CDR3 protein: CASTRTSGSLRDTGELFF

clone size: NA
D gene: TRBD1
V gene: TRBV28
J gene: TRBJ2-7
CDR3 DNA: TGTGCCAGCAGCTCCGTTGGGACAGGGGGCAACTACGAGCAGTACTTC
CDR3 protein: CASSSVGTGGNYEQYF

clone size: many
D gene: NA
V gene: TRBV5-6
J gene: TRBJ1-5
CDR3 DNA: TGTGCCAGCAGCTTGGGAGGAAGCAATCAGCCCCAGCATTTT
CDR3 protein: CASSLGGSNQPQHF

clone size: many
D gene: TRBD1
V gene: TRBV7-9
J gene: TRBJ1-3
CDR3 DNA: TGTGCCAGCACCCTGGACAGGTACTCTGGAAACACCATATATTTT
CDR3 protein: CASTLDRYSGNTIYF

clone size: many
D gene: NA
V gene: TRBV13
J gene: TRBJ2-7
CDR3 DNA: TGTGCCAGCAGCCCGTCAGTGTCCTACGAGCAGTACTTC
CDR3 protein: CASSPSVSYEQYF

clone size: few
D gene: NA
V gene: TRBV6-5
J gene: TRBJ1-4
CDR3 DNA: TGTGCCAGCAGACCCCAGGGTGAAACTAATGAAAAACTGTTTTTT
CDR3 protein: CASRPQGETNEKLFF

clone size: NA
D gene: TRBD2
V gene: TRBV7-2
J gene: TRBJ2-1
CDR3 DNA: TGTGCCAGCAGCTTAGTTGCTACTAGCGGGATGAGTTCTGAGCAGTTCTTC
CDR3 protein: CASSLVATSGMSSEQFF

clone size: NA
D gene: NA
V gene: TRBV30
J gene: TRBJ2-1
CDR3 DNA: TGTGCCTGGAAGTCCCGACATGCGAGCTCCTACAATGAGCAGTTCTTC
CDR3 protein: CAWKSRHASSYNEQFF

clone size: many
D gene: TRBD1
V gene: TRBV28
J gene: TRBJ1-5
CDR3 DNA: TGTGCCAGCAGTTCACAGGGGGCGTATGGGCAGCCCCAGCATTTT
CDR3 protein: CASSSQGAYGQPQHF